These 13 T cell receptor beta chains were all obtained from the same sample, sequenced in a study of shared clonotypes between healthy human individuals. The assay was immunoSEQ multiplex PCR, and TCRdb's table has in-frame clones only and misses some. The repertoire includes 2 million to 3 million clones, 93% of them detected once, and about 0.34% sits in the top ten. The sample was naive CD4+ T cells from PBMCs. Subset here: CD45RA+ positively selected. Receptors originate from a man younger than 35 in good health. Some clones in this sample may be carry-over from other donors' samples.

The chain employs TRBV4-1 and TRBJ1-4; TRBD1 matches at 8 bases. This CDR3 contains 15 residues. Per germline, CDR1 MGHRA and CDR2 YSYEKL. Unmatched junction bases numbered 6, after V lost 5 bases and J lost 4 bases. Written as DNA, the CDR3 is TGCGCCAGCAGCGCAGGGACAGGTCTTAATGAAAAACTGTTTTTT. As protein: CASSAGTGLNEKLFF.

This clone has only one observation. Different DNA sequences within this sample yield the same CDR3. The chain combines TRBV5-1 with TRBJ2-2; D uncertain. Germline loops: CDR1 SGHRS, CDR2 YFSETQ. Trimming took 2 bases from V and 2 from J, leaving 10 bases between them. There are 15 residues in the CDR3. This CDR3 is CASSLLAVNTGELFF. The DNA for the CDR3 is TGCGCCAGCAGCTTACTTGCGGTTAACACCGGGGAGCTGTTTTTT.

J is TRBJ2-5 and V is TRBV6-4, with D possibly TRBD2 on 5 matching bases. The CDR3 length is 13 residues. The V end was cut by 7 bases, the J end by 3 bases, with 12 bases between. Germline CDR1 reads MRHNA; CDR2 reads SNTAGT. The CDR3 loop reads CASTPPGEETQYF. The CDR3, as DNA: TGTGCCAGCACCCCCCCCGGGGAAGAGACCCAGTACTTC.

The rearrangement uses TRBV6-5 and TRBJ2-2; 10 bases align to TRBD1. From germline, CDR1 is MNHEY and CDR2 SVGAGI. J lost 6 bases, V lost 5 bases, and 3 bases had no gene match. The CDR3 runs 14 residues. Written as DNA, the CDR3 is TGTGCCAGCAGTCGCGGGACAGGGGCCGGGGAGCTGTTTTTT. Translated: CASSRGTGAGELFF.

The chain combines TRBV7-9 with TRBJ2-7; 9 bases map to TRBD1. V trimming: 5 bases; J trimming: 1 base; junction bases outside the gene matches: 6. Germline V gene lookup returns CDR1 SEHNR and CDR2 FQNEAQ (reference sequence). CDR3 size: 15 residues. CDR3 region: CASSPGQGISYEQYF. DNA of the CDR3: TGTGCCAGCAGCCCGGGACAGGGAATTTCCTACGAGCAGTACTTC.

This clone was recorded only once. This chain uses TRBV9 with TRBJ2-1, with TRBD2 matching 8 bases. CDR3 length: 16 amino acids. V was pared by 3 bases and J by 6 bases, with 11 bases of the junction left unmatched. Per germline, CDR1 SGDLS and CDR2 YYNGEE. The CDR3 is CASSGKAGVQFNEQFF. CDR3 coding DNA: TGTGCCAGCAGCGGGAAAGCGGGAGTTCAATTCAATGAGCAGTTCTTC. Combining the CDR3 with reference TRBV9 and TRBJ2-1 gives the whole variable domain DSGVTQTPKHLITATGQRVTLRCSPRSGDLSVYWYQQSLDQGLQFLIQYYNGEERAKGNILERFSAQQFPDLHSELNLSSLELGDSALYFCASSGKAGVQFNEQFFGPGTRLTVL.

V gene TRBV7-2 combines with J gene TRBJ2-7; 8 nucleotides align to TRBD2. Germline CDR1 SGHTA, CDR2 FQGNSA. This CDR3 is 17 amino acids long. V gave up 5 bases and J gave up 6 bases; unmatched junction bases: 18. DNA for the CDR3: TGTGCCAGCAGCCCCTCCCGAAGCGGGGGAGACCCGGGCGAGCAGTACTTC. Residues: CASSPSRSGGDPGEQYF.

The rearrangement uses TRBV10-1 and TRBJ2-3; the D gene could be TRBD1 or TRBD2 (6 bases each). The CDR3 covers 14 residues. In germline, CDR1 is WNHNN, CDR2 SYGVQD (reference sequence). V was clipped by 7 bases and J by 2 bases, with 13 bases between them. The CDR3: CASTPGAPTDTQYF. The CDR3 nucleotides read TGCGCCAGCACCCCGGGGGCCCCCACAGATACGCAGTATTTT.

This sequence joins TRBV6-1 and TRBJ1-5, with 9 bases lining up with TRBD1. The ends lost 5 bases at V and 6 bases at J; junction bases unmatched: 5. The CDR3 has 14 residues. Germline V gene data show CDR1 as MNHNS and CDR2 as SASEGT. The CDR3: CASSLSTGGQPQHF. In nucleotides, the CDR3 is TGTGCCAGCAGTCTCTCGACAGGGGGTCAGCCCCAGCATTTT.

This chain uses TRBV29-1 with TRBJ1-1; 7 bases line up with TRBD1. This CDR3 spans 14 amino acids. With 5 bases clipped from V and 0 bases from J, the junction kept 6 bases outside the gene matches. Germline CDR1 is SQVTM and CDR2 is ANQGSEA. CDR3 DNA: TGCAGCGTTCCCTTGGGACAGATGAACACTGAAGCTTTCTTT. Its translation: CSVPLGQMNTEAFF.

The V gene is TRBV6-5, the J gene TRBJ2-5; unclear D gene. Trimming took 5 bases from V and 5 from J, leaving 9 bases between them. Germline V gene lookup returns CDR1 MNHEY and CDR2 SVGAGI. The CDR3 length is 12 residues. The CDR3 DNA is TGTGCCAGCAGTGCCCTAGGGGAGACCCAGTACTTC. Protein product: CASSALGETQYF.

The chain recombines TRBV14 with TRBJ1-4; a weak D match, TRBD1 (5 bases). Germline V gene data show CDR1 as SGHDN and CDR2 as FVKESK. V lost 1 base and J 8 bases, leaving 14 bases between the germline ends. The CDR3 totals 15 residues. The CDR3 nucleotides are TGTGCCAGCAGCCAAGTGAAGGGGCGAAGGGAAAAACTGTTTTTT. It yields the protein CASSQVKGRREKLFF.

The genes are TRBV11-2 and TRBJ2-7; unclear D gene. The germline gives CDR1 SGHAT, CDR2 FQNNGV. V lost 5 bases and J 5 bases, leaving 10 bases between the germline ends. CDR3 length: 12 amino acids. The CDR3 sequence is CASSPIWDEQYF. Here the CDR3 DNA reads TGTGCCAGCAGCCCCATATGGGACGAGCAGTACTTC.